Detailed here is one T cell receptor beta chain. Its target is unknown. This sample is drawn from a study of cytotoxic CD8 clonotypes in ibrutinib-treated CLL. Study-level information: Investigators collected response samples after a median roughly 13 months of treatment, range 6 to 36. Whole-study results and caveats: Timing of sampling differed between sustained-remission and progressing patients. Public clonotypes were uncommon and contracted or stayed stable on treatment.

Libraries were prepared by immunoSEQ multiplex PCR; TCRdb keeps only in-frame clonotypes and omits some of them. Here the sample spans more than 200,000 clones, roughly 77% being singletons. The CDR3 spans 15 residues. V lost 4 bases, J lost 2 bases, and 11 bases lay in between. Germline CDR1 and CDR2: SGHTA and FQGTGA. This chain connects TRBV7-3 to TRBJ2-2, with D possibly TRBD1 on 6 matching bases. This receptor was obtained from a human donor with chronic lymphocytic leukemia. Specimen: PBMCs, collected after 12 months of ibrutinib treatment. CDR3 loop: CASSSQGPNTGELFF. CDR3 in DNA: TGTGCCAGCAGCTCCCAGGGGCCTAACACCGGGGAGCTGTTTTTT.